This passage covers 7 T cell receptor beta chains from one sample sequenced in a study of T-cell reconstitution after alpha-beta-depleted transplantation in children. Preparing the TCRbeta library involved the use of unique molecular identifiers. TCRdb re-called the PCR reads with MiXCR, one entry per CDR3 protein. The sample comprises approximately 300,000 distinct CDR3 sequences, about 9.9% of which are singletons, and about a quarter rests with the top ten. The material sequenced was peripheral blood, taken 180 days after TCRalphabeta/CD19-depleted stem cell transplant. These receptors originate from a male patient under 10 years old who had a stem cell transplant for chronic granulomatous disease, so the T cells may come from the graft donor.

This clonotype was counted at least ten times. The chain couples TRBV27 to TRBJ2-7; D possibly corresponds to TRBD2 (5 bases). The CDR3 extends over 16 amino acids. With 3 bases removed from V and 4 bases from J, the gap between germline ends came to 19 bases. Germline assignment: CDR1 MNHEY and CDR2 SMNVEV (reference sequence). In DNA, the CDR3 is TGTGCCAGCAGTTTCCTGAGGACTTCATCCTTATACGAGCAGTACTTC. As protein: CASSFLRTSSLYEQYF.

At least ten counts were recorded for this clonotype. J is TRBJ1-4 and V is TRBV20-1; D uncertain. CDR1 is DFQATT and CDR2 is SNEGSKA in the germline V gene (reference sequence). The CDR3 spans 13 residues. The V gene lost 1 base and the J gene lost 8 bases, with 11 bases spanning the gap. The CDR3 sequence is CSARAPGREKLFF. CDR3 bases: TGCAGTGCTAGAGCCCCCGGAAGGGAAAAACTGTTTTTT.

Comment on this clonotype: This sequence may be a read error, since a much larger clone differs from it by one base. The chain couples TRBV6-1 to TRBJ2-3, with TRBD1 matching 7 bases. The germline gives CDR1 MNHNS, CDR2 SASEGT. This CDR3 is 17 amino acids long. The CDR3 reads CASSDYPGQSSIDTQYF. DNA of the CDR3: TGTGCCAGCAGTGACTACCCGGGACAGTCGAGCATAGATACGCAGTATTTT.

At least ten counts were recorded for this clonotype. The chain uses TRBV29-1 and TRBJ2-1; TRBD1 agrees at 12 bases. This CDR3 contains 14 residues. The ends lost 1 base at V and 16 bases at J; junction bases unmatched: 11. CDR1 SQVTM and CDR2 ANQGSEA come from the germline V gene. The CDR3 DNA reads TGCAGCGTTGAAGTCCCGGGACAGGGGGCGGTACAATTCTTC. Translation: CSVEVPGQGAVQFF.

This clonotype was seen ten or more times. The chain links TRBV12-3 or TRBV12-4 to TRBJ1-5; D is unclear. Trimming stripped 1 base from V and 1 base from J, with 8 bases between. This CDR3 has 15 residues. The CDR3 spells CASSLGGWSNQPQHF. The CDR3 nucleotides read TGTGCCAGCAGTTTAGGAGGATGGAGCAATCAGCCCCAGCATTTT.

This clonotype was seen many times. DNA for the CDR3: TGTGCCAGCAGCGCCGGGACTAGCGGGGTCAATGAGCAGTTCTTC. Protein: CASSAGTSGVNEQFF. This rearrangement joins TRBV11-2 to TRBJ2-1, with 13 bases that match TRBD2. The V segment lost 5 bases and the J segment 6 bases; nucleotides outside the gene matches: 4. This CDR3 has 15 amino acids. Germline assignment: CDR1 SGHAT and CDR2 FQNNGV.

This chain links TRBV19 with TRBJ2-1; TRBD2 agrees at 10 bases. After removal of 3 bases from V and 9 bases from J, the junction contained 5 bases not matched to a gene. From germline, CDR1 is LNHDA and CDR2 SQIVND (reference sequence). This CDR3 comprises 14 residues. The CDR3 nucleotides are TGTGCCAGTAGTATTTCGGGACTAGCGATTGAGCAGTTCTTC. This gives the protein CASSISGLAIEQFF.